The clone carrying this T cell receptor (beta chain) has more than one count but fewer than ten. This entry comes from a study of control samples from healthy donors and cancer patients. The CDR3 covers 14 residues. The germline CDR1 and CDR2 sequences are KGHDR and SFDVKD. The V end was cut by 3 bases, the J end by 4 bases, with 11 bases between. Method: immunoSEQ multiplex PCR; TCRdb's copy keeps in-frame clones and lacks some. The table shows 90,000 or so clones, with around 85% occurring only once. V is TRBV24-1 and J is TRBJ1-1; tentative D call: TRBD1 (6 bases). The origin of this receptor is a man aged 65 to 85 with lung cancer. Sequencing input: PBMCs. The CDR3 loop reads CATSDRRDTTEAFF. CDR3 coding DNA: TGTGCCACCAGTGATCGCCGGGACACCACTGAAGCTTTCTTT.